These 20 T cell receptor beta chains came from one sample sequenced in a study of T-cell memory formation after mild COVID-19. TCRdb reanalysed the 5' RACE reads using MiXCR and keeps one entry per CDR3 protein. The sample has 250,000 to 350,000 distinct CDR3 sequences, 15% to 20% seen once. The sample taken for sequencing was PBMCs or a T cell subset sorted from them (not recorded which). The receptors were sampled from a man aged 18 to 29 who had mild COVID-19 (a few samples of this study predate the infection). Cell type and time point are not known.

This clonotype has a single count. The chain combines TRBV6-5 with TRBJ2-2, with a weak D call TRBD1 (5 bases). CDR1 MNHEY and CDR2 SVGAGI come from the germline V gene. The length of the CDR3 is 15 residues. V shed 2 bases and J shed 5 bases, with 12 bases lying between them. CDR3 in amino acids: CASSYGAGRTGELFF. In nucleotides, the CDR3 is TGTGCCAGCAGTTACGGGGCAGGGCGGACCGGGGAGCTGTTTTTT.

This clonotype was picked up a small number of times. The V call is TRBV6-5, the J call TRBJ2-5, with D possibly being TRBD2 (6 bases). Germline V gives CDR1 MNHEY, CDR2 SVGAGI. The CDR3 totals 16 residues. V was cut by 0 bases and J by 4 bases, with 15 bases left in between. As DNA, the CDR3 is TGTGCCAGCAGTTACTCGAGATTCGCGGGGCTAGAGACCCAGTACTTC. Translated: CASSYSRFAGLETQYF.

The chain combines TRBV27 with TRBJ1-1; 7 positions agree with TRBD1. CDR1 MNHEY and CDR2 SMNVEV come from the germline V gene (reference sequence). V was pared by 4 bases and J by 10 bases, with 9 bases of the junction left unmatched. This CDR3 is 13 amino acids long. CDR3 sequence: CASSSGGGNRAFF. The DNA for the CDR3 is TGTGCCAGCAGTTCCGGAGGGGGCAACAGAGCTTTCTTT.

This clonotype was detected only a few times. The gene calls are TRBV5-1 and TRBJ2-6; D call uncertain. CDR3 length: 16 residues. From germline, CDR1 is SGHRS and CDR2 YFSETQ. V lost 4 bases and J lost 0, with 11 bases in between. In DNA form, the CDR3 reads TGCGCCAGCAGCAGCAGGTCCTCCTCTGGGGCCAACGTCCTGACTTTC. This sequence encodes CASSSRSSSGANVLTF.

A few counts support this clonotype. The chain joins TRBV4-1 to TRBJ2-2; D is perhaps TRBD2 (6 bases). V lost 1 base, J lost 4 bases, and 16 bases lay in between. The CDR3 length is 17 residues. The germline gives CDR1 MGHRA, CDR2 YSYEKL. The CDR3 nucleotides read TGCGCCAGCAGCCAAGGGCCGGGGGATCCAGGCACCGGGGAGCTGTTTTTT. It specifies CASSQGPGDPGTGELFF.

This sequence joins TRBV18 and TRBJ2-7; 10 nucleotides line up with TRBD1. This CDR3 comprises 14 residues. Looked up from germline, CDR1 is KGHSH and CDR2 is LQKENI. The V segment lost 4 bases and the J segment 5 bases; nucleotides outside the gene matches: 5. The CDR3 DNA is TGTGCCAGCTCACTGACAGGGGGCAAGAACGAGCAGTACTTC. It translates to CASSLTGGKNEQYF.

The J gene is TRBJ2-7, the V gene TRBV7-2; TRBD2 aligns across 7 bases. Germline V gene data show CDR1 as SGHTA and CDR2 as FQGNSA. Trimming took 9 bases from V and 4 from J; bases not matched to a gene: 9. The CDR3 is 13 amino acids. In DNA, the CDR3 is TGTGCCAGAAGCCCCTCTAGCGGATACGAGCAGTACTTC. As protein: CARSPSSGYEQYF.

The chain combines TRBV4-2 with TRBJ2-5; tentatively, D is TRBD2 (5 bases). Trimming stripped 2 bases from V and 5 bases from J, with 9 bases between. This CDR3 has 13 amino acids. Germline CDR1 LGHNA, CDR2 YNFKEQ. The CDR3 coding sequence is TGTGCCAGCAGCCAAACTAGGCAGGAGACCCAGTACTTC. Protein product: CASSQTRQETQYF.

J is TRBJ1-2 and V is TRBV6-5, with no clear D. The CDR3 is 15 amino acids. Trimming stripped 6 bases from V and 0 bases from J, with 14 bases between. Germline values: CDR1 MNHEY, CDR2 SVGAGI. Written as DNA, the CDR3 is TGTGCCAGCAGCCGCGACGGTAACGCTAACTATGGCTACACCTTC. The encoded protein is CASSRDGNANYGYTF.

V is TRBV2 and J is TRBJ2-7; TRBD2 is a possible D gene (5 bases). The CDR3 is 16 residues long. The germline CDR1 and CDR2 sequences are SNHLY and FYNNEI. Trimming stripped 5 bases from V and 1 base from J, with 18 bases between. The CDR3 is CASSREVGVASYEQYF. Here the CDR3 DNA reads TGTGCCAGCAGTAGGGAAGTGGGAGTGGCGTCCTACGAGCAGTACTTC.

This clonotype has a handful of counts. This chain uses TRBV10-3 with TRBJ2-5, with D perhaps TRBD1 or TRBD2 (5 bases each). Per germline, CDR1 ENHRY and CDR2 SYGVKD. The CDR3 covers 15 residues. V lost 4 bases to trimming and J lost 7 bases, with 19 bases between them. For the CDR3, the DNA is TGTGCCATCAGTGTGGCAGGGACCTCCCCAGGGACCCAGTACTTC. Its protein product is CAISVAGTSPGTQYF.

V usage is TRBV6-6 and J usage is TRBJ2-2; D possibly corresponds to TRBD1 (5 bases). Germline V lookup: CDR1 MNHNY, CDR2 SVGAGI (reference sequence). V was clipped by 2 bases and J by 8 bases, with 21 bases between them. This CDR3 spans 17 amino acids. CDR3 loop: CASSYPNIRDFGGELFF. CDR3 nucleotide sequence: TGTGCCAGCAGTTACCCTAATATCAGGGATTTCGGGGGGGAGCTGTTTTTT.

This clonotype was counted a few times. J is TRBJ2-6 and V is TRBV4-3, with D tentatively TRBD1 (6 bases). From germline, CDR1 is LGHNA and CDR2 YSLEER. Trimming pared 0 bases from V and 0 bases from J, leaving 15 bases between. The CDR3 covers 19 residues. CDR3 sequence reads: CASSQDPGQTLSGANVLTF. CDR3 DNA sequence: TGCGCCAGCAGCCAAGATCCTGGACAGACCCTCTCTGGGGCCAACGTCCTGACTTTC.

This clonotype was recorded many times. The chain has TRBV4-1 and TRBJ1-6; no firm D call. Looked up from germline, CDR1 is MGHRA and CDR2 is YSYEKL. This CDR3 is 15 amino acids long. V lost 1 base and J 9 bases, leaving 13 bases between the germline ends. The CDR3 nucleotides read TGCGCCAGCAGCCAAGCCTGGGGTAACGGTTCACCCCTCCACTTT. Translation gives CASSQAWGNGSPLHF.

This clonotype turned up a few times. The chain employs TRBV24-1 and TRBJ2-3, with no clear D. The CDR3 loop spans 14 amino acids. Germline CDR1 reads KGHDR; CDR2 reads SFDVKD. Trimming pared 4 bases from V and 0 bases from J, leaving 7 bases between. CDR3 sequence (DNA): TGTGCCACCAGTGACAACCTTAGCACAGATACGCAGTATTTT. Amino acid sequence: CATSDNLSTDTQYF.

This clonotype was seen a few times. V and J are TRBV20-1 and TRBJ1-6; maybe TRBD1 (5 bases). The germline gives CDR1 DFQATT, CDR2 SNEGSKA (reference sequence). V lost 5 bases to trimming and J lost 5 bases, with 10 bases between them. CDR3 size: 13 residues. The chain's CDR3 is CSALKGDNSPLHF. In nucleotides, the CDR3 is TGCAGTGCTCTCAAAGGGGATAATTCACCCCTCCACTTT.

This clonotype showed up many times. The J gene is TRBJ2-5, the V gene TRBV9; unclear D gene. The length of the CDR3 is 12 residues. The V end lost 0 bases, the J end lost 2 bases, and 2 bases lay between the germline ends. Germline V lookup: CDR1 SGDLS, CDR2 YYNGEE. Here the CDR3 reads CASSVEQETQYF. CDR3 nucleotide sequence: TGTGCCAGCAGCGTAGAGCAAGAGACCCAGTACTTC.

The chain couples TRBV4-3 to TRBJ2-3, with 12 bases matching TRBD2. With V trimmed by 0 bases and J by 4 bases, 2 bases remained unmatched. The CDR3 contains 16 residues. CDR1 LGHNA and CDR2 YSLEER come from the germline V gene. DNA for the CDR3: TGCGCCAGCAGCCAAGAGTCTAGCGGGGGGGCAGATACGCAGTATTTT. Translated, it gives CASSQESSGGADTQYF.

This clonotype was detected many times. CDR3 nucleotide sequence: TGCGCCAGCAGCCAAGATCAGGGTAATGTCTACGAGCAGTACTTC. Its protein product is CASSQDQGNVYEQYF. The chain couples TRBV4-3 to TRBJ2-7; TRBD1 might be the D (5 bases). From germline, CDR1 is LGHNA and CDR2 YSLEER. With 0 bases removed from V and 3 bases from J, the gap between germline ends came to 12 bases. The CDR3 totals 15 residues.

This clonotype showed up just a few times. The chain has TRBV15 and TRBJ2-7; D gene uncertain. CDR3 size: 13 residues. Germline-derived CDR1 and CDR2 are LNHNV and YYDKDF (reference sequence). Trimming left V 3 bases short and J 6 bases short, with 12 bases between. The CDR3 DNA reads TGTGCCACCAGCAGCGGACGTAATTTCGAGCAGTACGTC. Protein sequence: CATSSGRNFEQYV.